The 16 T cell receptor beta chains listed next were all sequenced from one sample in a study of T cell repertoires in cytomegalovirus infection. TCRdb re-called the reads through MiXCR, storing one row per CDR3 protein. There are around 450,000 distinct CDR3 sequences in the sample; around 32% occur only once, and approximately 15% lies in the top ten. Material for sequencing was PBMCs. These receptors all come from a human donor in good health (CMV status not recorded). Some clones in this sample may be carry-over from other donors' samples.

As to this clonotype: One end of the junction fails to match germline, which may point to a read error. The rearrangement links TRBV6-6 to TRBJ1-1; D uncertain. Germline V gene sequence: CDR1 MNHNY, CDR2 SVGAGI (reference sequence). This CDR3 spans 14 amino acids. CDR3 nucleotides: TGTGCCAGCAGTTACGCGGTGTGGCGGACTAAATGTTGCTTT. Translated: CASSYAVWRTKCCF.

This clonotype was detected only a few times. The V call is TRBV24-1, the J call TRBJ1-2; D unclear. Germline V gene lookup returns CDR1 KGHDR and CDR2 SFDVKD. Trimming took 4 bases from V and 11 from J, leaving 16 bases between them. This CDR3 spans 13 amino acids. The CDR3 loop reads CATSDVDLKAYTF. The CDR3 nucleotides read TGTGCCACCAGTGACGTGGATTTGAAGGCTTACACCTTC.

Points on this clonotype: The conserved closing phenylalanine or tryptophan is absent in this CDR3, likely reflecting a read error. V and J are TRBV12-3 or TRBV12-4 and TRBJ2-1, with D possibly called TRBD1 or TRBD2 (5 bases each). CDR3 length equals 17 residues. The V and J ends lost 7 bases and 0 bases respectively, with 19 bases between them. The CDR3 DNA sequence: TGTGCCAGCACCTCCTCGGGACGACCTCTCTCCTACAATGAGCAGTTCTCC. Translating gives CASTSSGRPLSYNEQFS.

This clonotype has more than one count but fewer than ten. The chain is built from TRBV19 and TRBJ2-1; D uncertain. The CDR3 is made up of 14 amino acids. Trimming took 5 bases from V and 4 from J, leaving 12 bases between them. Per germline, CDR1 LNHDA and CDR2 SQIVND (reference sequence). CDR3 residues: CASSPVAEYNEQFF. The CDR3 nucleotides are TGTGCCAGTAGTCCTGTAGCCGAGTACAATGAGCAGTTCTTC.

This clonotype came up many times. This chain uses TRBV12-3 or TRBV12-4 with TRBJ2-5; no clear D. Trimming left V 2 bases short and J 9 bases short, with 7 bases between. The CDR3 contains 11 residues. The CDR3 here is CASSLRQPQYF. DNA of the CDR3: TGTGCCAGCAGTTTAAGGCAGCCCCAGTACTTC.

This clonotype was counted between two and nine times. The chain combines TRBV5-4 with TRBJ2-5, with D perhaps matching TRBD1 (5 bases). Germline CDR1 and CDR2: SGHNT and YYREEE (reference sequence). The V gene lost 1 base and the J gene lost 3 bases, with 10 bases spanning the gap. The CDR3 length is 14 residues. The chain's CDR3 is CASSLKGREETQYF. The CDR3 region has the DNA TGTGCCAGCAGCTTGAAGGGCAGGGAAGAGACCCAGTACTTC.

This clonotype was picked up many times. The rearrangement joins TRBV7-2 to TRBJ1-5, with D unclear. The CDR3 covers 14 residues. In germline, CDR1 is SGHTA, CDR2 FQGNSA. Deletions cut 6 bases from V and 1 base from J, with 10 bases between. The DNA for the CDR3 is TGTGCCAGCAGTAAGGAAGGAAGCAATCAGCCCCAGCATTTT. Translation: CASSKEGSNQPQHF.

The chain combines TRBV4-3 with TRBJ2-2; no definite D call. Looked up from germline, CDR1 is LGHNA and CDR2 is YSLEER. The CDR3 spans 14 residues. V gave up 0 bases and J gave up 4 bases, with 6 bases separating them. The CDR3 here is CASSQEIGTGELFF. The CDR3 nucleotides read TGCGCCAGCAGCCAAGAAATTGGCACCGGGGAGCTGTTTTTT.

The rearrangement joins TRBV4-1 to TRBJ2-6, with unresolved D. Looked up from germline, CDR1 is MGHRA and CDR2 is YSYEKL. The CDR3 consists of 18 residues. Trimming stripped 0 bases from V and 0 bases from J, with 12 bases between. CDR3 sequence: CASSQDPGAPSGANVLTF. For the CDR3, the DNA is TGCGCCAGCAGCCAAGATCCCGGCGCGCCCTCTGGGGCCAACGTCCTGACTTTC.

Remarks on this clonotype: A clone one base away is much larger, so this may be a read error. The V and J genes are TRBV7-2 and TRBJ1-5, with D uncertain. The CDR3 is 15 residues long. The V gene's germline CDR1 is SGHTA and CDR2 FQGNSA. The DNA of the CDR3 is TGTGCCAGCAGCTTCCGCGGGGATGGCAATCAGCCCCAGCGTTTT. Translation: CASSFRGDGNQPQRF.

This clonotype appeared many times. The chain has TRBV7-8 and TRBJ1-1, with 8 bases lining up with TRBD1. The trim removed 5 bases at V and 1 base at J, leaving 6 bases unmatched. This CDR3 is 15 amino acids long. From germline, CDR1 is SGHVS and CDR2 FQNEAQ. In DNA, the CDR3 is TGTGCCAGCAGCACCCGGACAGGGTGGAACACTGAAGCTTTCTTT. It codes for CASSTRTGWNTEAFF.

On this clonotype itself: A much larger clone is a single base away; this may be a read error. The chain combines TRBV7-6 with TRBJ2-7, with a weak D call TRBD2 (5 bases). This CDR3 region has 15 residues. CDR1 and CDR2 from the germline V gene are SGHVS and FNYEAQ. CDR3 residues: CASSLDTGIPYEPYF. The CDR3 nucleotides are TGTGCCAGCAGCTTAGATACGGGGATTCCCTACGAGCCGTACTTC.

CDR3 region: CASSLALRGGSSTDTQYF. Here the CDR3 DNA reads TGTGCCAGCAGCTTAGCATTGCGGGGGGGAAGTAGCACAGATACGCAGTATTTT. The rearrangement joins TRBV7-2 to TRBJ2-3, with 9 positions matching TRBD2. CDR1 is SGHTA and CDR2 is FQGNSA in the germline V gene. Trimming at V came to 0 bases and at J to 0 bases, leaving 7 bases not matched to a gene. This CDR3 region has 18 residues.

V is TRBV7-9 and J is TRBJ2-7; a weak D match, TRBD2 (6 bases). Germline CDR1 is SEHNR and CDR2 is FQNEAQ (reference sequence). The length of the CDR3 is 14 residues. V shed 5 bases and J shed 7 bases, with 18 bases lying between them. DNA for the CDR3: TGTGCCAGCAGCCGCCGGGACTCCCCTTGGGAGCAGTACTTC. Amino acids: CASSRRDSPWEQYF.

With regard to this clonotype: Since a much larger clone is just one base distant, this may be a read error. This chain uses TRBV5-1 with TRBJ2-2; the D gene could be TRBD1 or TRBD2 (5 bases each). Trimming took 6 bases from V and 0 from J, leaving 15 bases between them. CDR3 length equals 16 residues. Germline-derived CDR1 and CDR2 are SGHRS and YFSETQ. CDR3 amino acids: CASIAEGRTNTGELFF. CDR3 bases: TGCGCCAGCATCGCAGAGGGACGGACGAACACCGGGGAGCTGTTTTTT. The entire variable domain, with the rest obtained from reference TRBV5-1 and TRBJ2-2, is as follows: KAGVTQTPRYLIKTRGQQVTLSCSPISGHRSVSWYQQTPGQGLQFLFEYFSETQRNKGNFPGRFSGRQFSNSRSEMNVSTLELGDSALYLCASIAEGRTNTGELFFGEGSRLTVL.

In regard to this clonotype: The junction departs from germline at one end; a sequencing error may be responsible. The gene calls are TRBV19 and TRBJ1-1; no firm D call. The germline CDR1 and CDR2 sequences are LNHDA and SQIVND (reference sequence). The CDR3 sequence is 12 residues long. The CDR3: CASSIVGTPPDF. The DNA of the CDR3 is TGTGCCAGTAGTATAGTGGGCACACCTCCTGACTTT.